The entry below describes one TCR beta chain. The entry originates in a study of T cells in tuberculosis. Overall study: This South African cohort compared adolescents with or without latent tuberculosis against adults with active tuberculosis.

Germline assignment: CDR1 SSHAT and CDR2 FNYEAQ (reference sequence). The CDR3 length is 13 residues. Trimming took off 5 bases at V and 9 bases at J, with 14 bases between the two ends. TCRdb's table, derived via immunoSEQ multiplex PCR, lists solely in-frame clones and lacks some. The sample includes over 40,000 clones, 95% of them seen just once. The sequencing input was PBMCs. The chain combines TRBV7-7 with TRBJ2-1, with TRBD1 as a possible D gene (5 bases). The TCR comes from a donor aged 10-30 years with latent tuberculosis or without tuberculosis infection. The CDR3 DNA reads as TGTGCCAGCAGCCCCGCCTGGGGCCTTGAGCAGTTCTTC. Translating gives CASSPAWGLEQFF.